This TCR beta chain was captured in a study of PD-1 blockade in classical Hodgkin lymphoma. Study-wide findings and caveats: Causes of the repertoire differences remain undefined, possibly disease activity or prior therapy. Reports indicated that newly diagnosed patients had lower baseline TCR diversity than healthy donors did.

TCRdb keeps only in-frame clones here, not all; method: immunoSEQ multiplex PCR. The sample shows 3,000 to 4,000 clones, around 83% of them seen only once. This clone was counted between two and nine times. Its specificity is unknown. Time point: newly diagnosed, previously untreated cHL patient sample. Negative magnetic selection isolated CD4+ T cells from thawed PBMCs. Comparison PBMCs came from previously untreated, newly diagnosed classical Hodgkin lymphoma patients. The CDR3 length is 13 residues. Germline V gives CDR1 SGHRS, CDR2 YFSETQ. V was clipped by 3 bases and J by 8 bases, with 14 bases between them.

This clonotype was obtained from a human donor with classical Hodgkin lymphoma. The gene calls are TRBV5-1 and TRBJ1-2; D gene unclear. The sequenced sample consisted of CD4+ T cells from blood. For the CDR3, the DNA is TGCGCCAGCAGCTCCGCTAAAGACTCCGGCTACACCTTC. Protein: CASSSAKDSGYTF.